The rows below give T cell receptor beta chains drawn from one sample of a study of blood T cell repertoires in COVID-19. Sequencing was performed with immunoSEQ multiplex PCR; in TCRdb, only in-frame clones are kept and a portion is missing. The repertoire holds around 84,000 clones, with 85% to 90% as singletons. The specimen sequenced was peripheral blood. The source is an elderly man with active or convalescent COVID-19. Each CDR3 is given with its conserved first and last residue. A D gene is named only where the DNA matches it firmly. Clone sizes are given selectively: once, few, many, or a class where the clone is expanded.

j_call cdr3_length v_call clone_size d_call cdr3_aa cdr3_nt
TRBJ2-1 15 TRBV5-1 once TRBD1 CASRRQGPSYNEQFF TGCGCCAGCAGGAGACAGGGTCCTTCCTACAATGAGCAGTTCTTC
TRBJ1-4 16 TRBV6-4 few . CASSDSNVRWDEKLFF TGTGCCAGCAGTGACTCGAACGTCAGGTGGGATGAAAAACTGTTTTTT
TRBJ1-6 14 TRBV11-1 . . CASSRRAGNSPLHF TGTGCCAGCAGCCGACGTGCGGGGAATTCACCCCTCCACTTT
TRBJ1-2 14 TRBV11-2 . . CASGYMNGQGGYTF TGTGCCAGCGGGTATATGAACGGCCAGGGCGGCTACACCTTC
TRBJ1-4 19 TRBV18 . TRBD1 CASSPPYGTGATTNEKLFF TGTGCCAGCTCACCCCCCTATGGGACAGGCGCTACAACTAATGAAAAACTGTTTTTT
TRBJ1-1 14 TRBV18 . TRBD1 CASSPVGTGLEAFF TGTGCCAGCTCACCCGTGGGGACAGGGTTGGAAGCTTTCTTT
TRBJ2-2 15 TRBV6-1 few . CASSEGGLNTGELFF TGTGCCAGCAGTGAAGGAGGGTTGAACACCGGGGAGCTGTTTTTT
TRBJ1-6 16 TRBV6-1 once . CASSEIGRPYNSPLHF TGTGCCAGCAGTGAAATTGGCAGGCCCTATAATTCACCCCTCCACTTT
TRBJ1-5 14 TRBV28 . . CASSRRTLRVTQHF TGTGCCAGCAGTCGTAGAACACTCAGGGTTACCCAGCATTTT
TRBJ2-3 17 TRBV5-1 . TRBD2 CASSSGLAGGSTDTQYF TGCGCCAGCAGCTCAGGACTAGCGGGAGGGAGCACAGATACGCAGTATTTT
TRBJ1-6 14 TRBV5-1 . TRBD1 CASRTGTGNSPLHF TGCGCCAGCAGGACAGGGACGGGGAATTCACCCCTCCACTTT
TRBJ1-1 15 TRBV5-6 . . CASSLGPRRSTEAFF TGTGCCAGCAGCTTGGGGCCGCGAAGGAGCACTGAAGCTTTCTTT
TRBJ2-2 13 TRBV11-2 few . CASSAGSAGELFF TGTGCCAGCAGCGCGGGTTCGGCCGGGGAGCTGTTTTTT
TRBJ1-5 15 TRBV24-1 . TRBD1 CATSEPTGGNQPQHF TGTGCCACCAGTGAACCGACAGGGGGCAATCAGCCCCAGCATTTT
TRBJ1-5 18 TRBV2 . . CASSGAQVNVARYQPQHF TGTGCCAGCAGTGGTGCCCAGGTAAACGTCGCTCGCTATCAGCCCCAGCATTTT
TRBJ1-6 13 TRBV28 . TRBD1 CATYRGNNSPLHF TGTGCCACCTACAGGGGGAACAATTCACCCCTCCACTTT
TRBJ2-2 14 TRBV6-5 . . CATPPPTNTGELFF TGTGCCACCCCGCCTCCTACGAACACCGGGGAGCTGTTTTTT
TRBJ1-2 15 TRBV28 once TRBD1 CASSTDRGHFYGYTF TGTGCCAGCAGTACCGACAGGGGGCATTTCTATGGCTACACCTTC
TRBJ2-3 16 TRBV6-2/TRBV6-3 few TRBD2 CASSRNSGRGGDTQYF TGTGCCAGCAGCCGAAATAGCGGGAGAGGCGGAGATACGCAGTATTTT
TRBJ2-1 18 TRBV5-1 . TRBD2 CASSSRFSGRVTYNEQFF TGCGCCAGCAGCTCTAGGTTTAGCGGGAGGGTGACCTACAATGAGCAGTTCTTC
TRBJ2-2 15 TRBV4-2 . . CASSQGGAGTGELFF TGTGCCAGCAGCCAAGGAGGGGCGGGAACCGGGGAGCTGTTTTTT
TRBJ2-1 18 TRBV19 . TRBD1 CASSILGQGAPGRNEQFF TGTGCCAGTAGTATTCTCGGACAGGGGGCCCCAGGCCGAAATGAGCAGTTCTTC
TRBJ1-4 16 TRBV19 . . CASSPLGRGSNEKLFF TGTGCCAGTAGTCCGTTAGGACGGGGGTCTAATGAAAAACTGTTTTTT
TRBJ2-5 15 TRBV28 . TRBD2 CASSLPSGGQETQYF TGTGCCAGCAGTTTGCCTAGCGGGGGGCAGGAGACCCAGTACTTC
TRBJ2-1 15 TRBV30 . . CAGRRVSGSYNEQFF TGTGCCGGTCGCCGAGTTAGCGGATCCTACAATGAGCAGTTCTTC
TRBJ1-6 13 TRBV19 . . CASANPGNSPLHF TGTGCCAGCGCTAACCCAGGGAATTCACCCCTCCACTTT
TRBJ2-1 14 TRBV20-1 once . CSASGPLRANEQFF TGCAGTGCTAGTGGCCCCCTCCGCGCCAATGAGCAGTTCTTC
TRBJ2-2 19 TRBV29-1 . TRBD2 CSVARRLAGGPFGTGELFF TGCAGCGTTGCCCGTCGTTTGGCGGGGGGGCCCTTCGGCACCGGGGAGCTGTTTTTT
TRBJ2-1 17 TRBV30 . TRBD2 CAWSVYFGTRAYNEQFF TGTGCCTGGAGTGTATATTTCGGGACTAGGGCCTACAATGAGCAGTTCTTC
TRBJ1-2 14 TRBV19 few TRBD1 CASRQGQGGYGYTF TGTGCCAGTAGACAAGGACAGGGCGGCTATGGCTACACCTTC
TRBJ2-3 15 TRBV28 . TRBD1 CASNPGTGARDTQYF TGTGCCAGCAATCCCGGGACAGGGGCGAGAGATACGCAGTATTTT
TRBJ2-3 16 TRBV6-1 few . CASSENGGIIPDTQYF TGTGCCAGCAGTGAAAATGGGGGGATAATTCCAGATACGCAGTATTTT
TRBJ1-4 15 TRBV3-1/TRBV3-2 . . CASSPYEGAGEKLFF TGTGCCAGCAGCCCCTACGAGGGAGCTGGGGAAAAACTGTTTTTT
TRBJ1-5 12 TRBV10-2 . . CASMADNQPQHF TGCGCCAGCATGGCAGACAATCAGCCCCAGCATTTT
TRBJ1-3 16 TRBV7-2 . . CASSNQGGFGWNTIYF TGTGCCAGCAGCAACCAGGGAGGGTTTGGATGGAACACCATATATTTT
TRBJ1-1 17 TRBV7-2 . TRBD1 CASSLTGLGRSNTEAFF TGTGCCAGCAGCTTGACAGGGCTCGGAAGGTCGAACACTGAAGCTTTCTTT
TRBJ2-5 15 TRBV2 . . CASSRNGAAVETQYF TGTGCCAGCAGCAGAAATGGGGCCGCGGTGGAGACCCAGTACTTC
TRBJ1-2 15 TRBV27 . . CASRRTQTGVYGYTF TGTGCCAGCAGAAGAACCCAGACGGGAGTCTATGGCTACACCTTC
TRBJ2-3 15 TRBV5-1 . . CASSLESKSTDTQYF TGCGCCAGCAGCTTGGAAAGCAAGAGCACAGATACGCAGTATTTT
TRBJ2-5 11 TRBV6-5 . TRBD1 CATRGRETQYF TGTGCCACCAGGGGGCGGGAGACCCAGTACTTC
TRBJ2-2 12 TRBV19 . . CASSRRAGELFF TGTGCCAGTAGTAGACGGGCCGGGGAGCTGTTTTTT
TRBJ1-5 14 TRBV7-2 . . CASSLGGGSQPQHF TGTGCCAGCAGCTTAGGAGGGGGATCACAGCCCCAGCATTTT
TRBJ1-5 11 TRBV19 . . CASSVQGPQHF TGTGCCAGTAGTGTTCAGGGGCCCCAGCATTTT
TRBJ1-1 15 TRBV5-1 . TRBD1 CASSGGQLMNTEAFF TGCGCCAGCAGCGGGGGACAGCTCATGAACACTGAAGCTTTCTTT
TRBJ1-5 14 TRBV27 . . CASSSTGVNQPQHF TGTGCCAGCAGTTCGACAGGCGTAAATCAGCCCCAGCATTTT
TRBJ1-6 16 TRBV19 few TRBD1 CASSKTGARPNSPLHF TGTGCCAGTAGTAAGACAGGGGCCCGCCCGAATTCACCCCTCCACTTT